The sample holds a few counts of the clone carrying this T cell receptor (delta chain). TCRdb pairs this DNA with a much larger clone's protein that differs at residue 6, likely a read error; the protein shown was translated from the DNA. The sample belongs to a study of gamma-delta chains in newborns, infants, children. Study overall: Microbial exposure reportedly drives polyclonal innate γδ T cell expansion after birth.

TCRdb re-called the reads using CATT. Here the sample spans some 3,000 delta-chain clones, approximately 1.3% being singletons. The V and J ends lost 1 base and 0 bases, in that order; junction bases with no gene match: 8. Germline V gives CDR1 GEAIGNYY, CDR2 EKD. The CDR3 is 19 residues long. The sequence was collected from a child who was a newborn, infant or young child, either healthy, febrile or measles-vaccinated (not recorded which). Sequencing was carried out using blood. This chain connects TRDV2 to TRDJ3; 7 bases match TRDD3. Here the CDR3 reads CACDTTGYITSWDTRQMFF. CDR3 coding DNA: TGTGCCTGTGACACGACGGGATACATTACCTCCTGGGACACCCGACAGATGTTTTTC.